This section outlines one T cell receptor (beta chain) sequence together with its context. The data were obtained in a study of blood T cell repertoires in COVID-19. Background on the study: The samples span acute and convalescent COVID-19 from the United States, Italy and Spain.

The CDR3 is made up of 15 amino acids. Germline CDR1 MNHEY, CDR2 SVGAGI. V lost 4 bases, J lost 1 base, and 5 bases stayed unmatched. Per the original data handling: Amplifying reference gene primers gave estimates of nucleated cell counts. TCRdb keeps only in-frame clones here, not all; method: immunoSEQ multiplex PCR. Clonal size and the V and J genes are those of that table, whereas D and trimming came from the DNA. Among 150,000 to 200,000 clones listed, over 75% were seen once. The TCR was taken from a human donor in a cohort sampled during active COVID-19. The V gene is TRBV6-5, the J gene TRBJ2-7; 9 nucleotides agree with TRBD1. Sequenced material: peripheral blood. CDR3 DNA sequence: TGTGCCAGCAGTTCTGGACAGGGGCCTTCCTACGAGCAGTACTTC. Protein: CASSSGQGPSYEQYF.